The TCR beta chain under discussion was sequenced for a study of T-cell memory formation after mild COVID-19. Study findings and constraints: Day 37-peaking second-wave clones had unconfirmed SARS-CoV-2 specificity. Pre-infection memory held some responding clones, suggesting pre-existing cross-reactive T cells responded. A second wave expanding day 15 to 37 was CD4+-biased; contracting clones were balanced.

TCR alpha and TCR beta cDNA libraries carrying sample barcodes and UMIs were produced by 5'RACE using constant-segment primers. In TCRdb, the 5' RACE reads were re-called with MiXCR into one record per CDR3 protein. The table lists some 150,000 distinct CDR3 sequences, 6% to 6.5% of them singletons. This clonotype has ten or more counts. Its antigen is not identified. V dropped 4 bases and J dropped 0 bases, with 12 bases sitting between them. The CDR3 has 14 residues. CDR1 is DFQATT, CDR2 SNEGSKA, per germline (reference sequence). The sample comprised PBMCs or a T cell subset sorted from them (not recorded which). The source is an adult woman who had mild COVID-19 (a few samples of this study predate the infection). Cell type and time point are not known. This sequence joins TRBV20-1 and TRBJ1-1; no clear D gene. The DNA for the CDR3 is TGCAGTGCTAACACCGGACGGATGAACACTGAAGCTTTCTTT. Protein sequence: CSANTGRMNTEAFF.